The clone carrying this T cell receptor (beta chain) was seen at least ten times. The sample belongs to a study of T cells in Graves' hyperthyroidism and ophthalmopathy. RNA transcripts gave rise to amplified TCR beta CDR3 regions. The HTBI primer set served for first-round RT-PCR of the TCR CDR3. TCRdb used MiXCR to reprocess the multiplex PCR reads, holding one entry per CDR3 protein. Among about 300,000 distinct CDR3 sequences listed, roughly a fifth were seen once. The CDR3 has 15 amino acids. V dropped 4 bases and J dropped 6; count of bases not matched to a gene: 8. Looked up from germline, CDR1 is MDHEN and CDR2 is SYDVKM.

This receptor was taken from a man between 50 and 59 years old with Graves' ophthalmopathy. The V and J genes are TRBV28 and TRBJ1-5, with 8 nucleotides matching TRBD1. The material sequenced was blood. This CDR3 is CASSSRGRGLQPQHF. DNA of the CDR3: TGTGCCAGCAGTTCACGGGGCAGGGGGCTTCAGCCCCAGCATTTT.